Below are 17 T cell receptor beta chains sequenced from a single sample in a study of blood T cell repertoires in COVID-19. Sequencing used immunoSEQ multiplex PCR; TCRdb keeps in-frame clones, though not all of them. The data contain roughly 360,000 clones, around 87% of them singletons. Specimen: PBMCs or T cells enriched from blood (not recorded which). The receptor set was obtained from a man aged 25 to 45 who had recovered from COVID-19.

The chain joins TRBV29-1 to TRBJ1-1, with TRBD1 as a possible D gene (6 bases). V gave up 6 bases and J gave up 6 bases, with 14 bases separating them. Germline lookup yields CDR1 SQVTM and CDR2 ANQGSEA. This CDR3 contains 12 residues. CDR3 nucleotides: TGCAGCGTGACTACAGGGTCCCCTGAAGCTTTCTTT. Encoded protein: CSVTTGSPEAFF.

V usage is TRBV14 and J usage is TRBJ1-2; a weak D match, TRBD1 (5 bases). Trimming removed 2 bases at V and 7 bases at J, with 11 bases between. Germline V gene lookup returns CDR1 SGHDN and CDR2 FVKESK. The CDR3 sequence is 13 residues long. The CDR3 reads CASSQQGRGGYTF. CDR3 in DNA: TGTGCCAGCAGCCAACAGGGTCGCGGTGGCTACACCTTC.

This chain uses TRBV6-1 with TRBJ1-6; 9 bases match TRBD1. CDR1 is MNHNS and CDR2 is SASEGT in the germline V gene. CDR3 length: 16 residues. The junction had 10 bases not matched to a gene; V was cut back by 3 bases and J by 10 bases. CDR3 sequence reads: CASSERRDRVGSPLHF. The CDR3 DNA follows: TGTGCCAGCAGTGAGCGACGGGACAGGGTAGGGTCACCCCTCCACTTT.

This chain links TRBV11-2 with TRBJ1-5, with D unresolved. Trimming took 3 bases from V and 8 from J, leaving 11 bases between them. The germline gives CDR1 SGHAT, CDR2 FQNNGV. This CDR3 spans 13 amino acids. The CDR3 reads CASSFSDLKPQHF. The CDR3, as DNA: TGTGCCAGCAGCTTCTCAGATTTAAAGCCCCAGCATTTT.

V is TRBV28 and J is TRBJ2-2; 7 bases line up with TRBD1. V trimming: 10 bases; J trimming: 1 base; junction bases outside the gene matches: 6. CDR1 is MDHEN and CDR2 is SYDVKM in the germline V gene. The CDR3 is made up of 14 amino acids. Written as DNA, the CDR3 is TGTGCCACCCGGGGACAGATGAACACCGGGGAGCTGTTTTTT. Residues: CATRGQMNTGELFF.

The rearrangement links TRBV5-1 to TRBJ2-5; 8 bases fit TRBD1. This CDR3 is built from 14 residues. Trimming at V came to 4 bases and at J to 3 bases, leaving 5 bases not matched to a gene. The germline V gene has CDR1 SGHRS and CDR2 YFSETQ. In DNA form, the CDR3 reads TGCGCCAGCAGCCCCCGGACAGGGAAAGAGACCCAGTACTTC. It translates to CASSPRTGKETQYF.

The J gene is TRBJ1-4, the V gene TRBV5-8, with a possible D match to TRBD1 (5 bases). Trimming removed 0 bases from V and 5 bases from J, with 14 bases in between. The germline V gene encodes CDR1 SGHTS and CDR2 YDEGEE. The CDR3 loop spans 16 amino acids. The CDR3: CASSLEYDSLNEKLFF. CDR3 DNA: TGTGCCAGCAGCTTGGAATACGACAGCTTGAATGAAAAACTGTTTTTT.

This chain uses TRBV19 with TRBJ2-3; perhaps TRBD2 as D (7 bases). V was pared by 5 bases and J by 4 bases, with 16 bases between. Germline V gene sequence: CDR1 LNHDA, CDR2 SQIVND (reference sequence). The CDR3 extends over 15 amino acids. The CDR3 protein is CASSDWGGSADTQYF. DNA for the CDR3: TGTGCCAGTAGTGATTGGGGGGGCAGTGCAGATACGCAGTATTTT.

The chain carries TRBV5-1 and TRBJ2-2, with 8 bases identical to TRBD2. This CDR3 is 15 amino acids long. After removal of 2 bases from V and 4 bases from J, the junction contained 4 bases not matched to a gene. Germline lookup yields CDR1 SGHRS and CDR2 YFSETQ. This CDR3 is CASSLGTSVTGELFF. The CDR3 DNA reads TGCGCCAGCAGCTTAGGGACTAGTGTCACCGGGGAGCTGTTTTTT.

V and J are TRBV25-1 and TRBJ1-5; 8 bases align to TRBD1. The length of the CDR3 is 15 residues. The germline V gene has CDR1 MGHDK and CDR2 SYGVNS. The V and J ends lost 6 bases and 2 bases, in that order; junction bases with no gene match: 6. CDR3 amino acids: CASRETGEGNQPQHF. In DNA, the CDR3 is TGTGCCAGCAGAGAGACAGGGGAAGGCAATCAGCCCCAGCATTTT.

This chain links TRBV28 with TRBJ1-2; 10 bases fit TRBD1. The V segment lost 2 bases and the J segment 6 bases; nucleotides outside the gene matches: 9. Germline values: CDR1 MDHEN, CDR2 SYDVKM. The CDR3 is made up of 16 amino acids. CDR3 in amino acids: CASSLGGDRGVDGYTF. CDR3 nucleotide sequence: TGTGCCAGCAGTTTAGGGGGGGACAGGGGAGTTGATGGCTACACCTTC.

The gene calls are TRBV29-1 and TRBJ1-2; 9 bases are a match to TRBD1. After removal of 7 bases from V and 4 bases from J, the junction contained 7 bases not matched to a gene. Germline V lookup: CDR1 SQVTM, CDR2 ANQGSEA. The CDR3 extends over 13 amino acids. For the CDR3, the DNA is TGCAGCGCCAAACAGGGGGCTATCTATGGCTACACCTTC. This gives the protein CSAKQGAIYGYTF.

The genes are TRBV30 and TRBJ1-6; D remains unclear. V lost 3 bases and J 7 bases, leaving 7 bases between the germline ends. The CDR3 totals 12 residues. CDR1 and CDR2 (germline): GTSNPN, SVGIG (reference sequence). The CDR3 DNA sequence: TGTGCCTGGAGATTAGTGAATTCACCCCTCCACTTT. The encoded protein is CAWRLVNSPLHF.

The genes are TRBV30 and TRBJ1-6; the match to TRBD1 covers 10 bases. CDR1 and CDR2 (germline): GTSNPN, SVGIG (reference sequence). Trimming removed 0 bases from V and 8 bases from J; junction bases left unmatched: 7. The CDR3 has 16 amino acids. This CDR3 is CAWSVLQGTGDSPLHF. The DNA for the CDR3 is TGTGCCTGGAGTGTACTGCAAGGGACAGGGGATTCACCCCTCCACTTT.

The J gene is TRBJ2-2, the V gene TRBV5-1; 8 nucleotides match TRBD1. The V gene end was trimmed by 4 bases and the J gene end by 6 bases; junction bases not matched to a gene: 5. This CDR3 is 14 amino acids long. Per the germline V gene, CDR1 is SGHRS and CDR2 is YFSETQ. DNA of the CDR3: TGCGCCAGCAGCCGACAGGGGACCCCCGGGGAGCTGTTTTTT. This codes for CASSRQGTPGELFF.

This clone has only one observation. The V gene is TRBV3-1 (or the pseudogene TRBV3-2), the J gene TRBJ2-5, with 7 bases matching TRBD2. Germline CDR1 and CDR2: LGHDT and YNNKEL (reference sequence). V was clipped by 0 bases and J by 7 bases; unmatched bases: 8. This CDR3 has 15 residues. CDR3 in amino acids: CASSQDRRGVGTQYF. CDR3 coding DNA: TGTGCCAGCAGCCAAGATCGACGGGGGGTCGGGACCCAGTACTTC.

In its sample, this clone was seen a few times. The chain uses TRBV3-1 (or the pseudogene TRBV3-2) and TRBJ1-1, with 7 bases that match TRBD1. Unmatched junction bases numbered 16, after V lost 4 bases and J lost 5 bases. The CDR3 is 17 residues long. Germline values: CDR1 LGHDT, CDR2 YNNKEL (reference sequence). In DNA, the CDR3 is TGTGCCAGCAGCCCCCCATTAAAAACTACAGGGGAGACTGAAGCTTTCTTT. Amino acid sequence: CASSPPLKTTGETEAFF.